There are a few counts of the clone carrying this T cell receptor beta chain. Its cognate antigen is unknown. TCR beta CDR3 regions were amplified from RNA. When the TCR CDR3 underwent first-round RT-PCR, the HTBI primer set was used. Using its own MiXCR run on the multiplex PCR reads, TCRdb lists one record per CDR3 protein. The sample gives around 490,000 distinct CDR3 sequences, just under 20% of which show up once; roughly 50% is in the top ten. The diagnoses drew upon clinical symptoms, serum thyroxine and TRAb, thyroid ultrasound and orbital computed tomography. The source of the sample is a study of T cells in Graves' hyperthyroidism and ophthalmopathy. Study results and caveats: Blood held most thyroid clonotypes expanded above 0.001 frequency.

V was shortened by 8 bases and J by 3 bases, with 11 bases between the two germline ends. The CDR3 length is 12 residues. CDR1 and CDR2 from the germline V gene are MNHEY and SVGEGT. The chain employs TRBV6-2 or TRBV6-3 and TRBJ2-7, with a possible D match to TRBD2 (5 bases). What was sequenced was blood. This clonotype was sampled from a middle-aged man with Graves' ophthalmopathy. The CDR3 DNA follows: TGTGCCAGCGAATCCGGGAACTACGAGCAGTACTTC. As protein: CASESGNYEQYF.